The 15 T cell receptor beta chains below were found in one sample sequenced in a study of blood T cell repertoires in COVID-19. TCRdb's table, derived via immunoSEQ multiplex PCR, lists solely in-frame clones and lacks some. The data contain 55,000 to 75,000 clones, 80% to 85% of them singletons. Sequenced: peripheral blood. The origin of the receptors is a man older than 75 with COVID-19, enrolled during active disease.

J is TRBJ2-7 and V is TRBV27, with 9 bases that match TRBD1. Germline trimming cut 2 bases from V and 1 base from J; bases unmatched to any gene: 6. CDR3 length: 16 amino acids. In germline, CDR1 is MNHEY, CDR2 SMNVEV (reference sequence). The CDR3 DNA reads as TGTGCCAGCAGTTTAGGGCCGGGACAGGGTTCCTACGAGCAGTACGTC. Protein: CASSLGPGQGSYEQYV.

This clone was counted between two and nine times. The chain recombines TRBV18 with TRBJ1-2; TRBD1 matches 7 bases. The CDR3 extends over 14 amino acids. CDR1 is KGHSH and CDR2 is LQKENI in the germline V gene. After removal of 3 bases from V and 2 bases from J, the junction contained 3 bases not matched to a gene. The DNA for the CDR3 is TGTGCCAGCTCACCGGAGACAGGGAACTATGGCTACACCTTC. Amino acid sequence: CASSPETGNYGYTF.

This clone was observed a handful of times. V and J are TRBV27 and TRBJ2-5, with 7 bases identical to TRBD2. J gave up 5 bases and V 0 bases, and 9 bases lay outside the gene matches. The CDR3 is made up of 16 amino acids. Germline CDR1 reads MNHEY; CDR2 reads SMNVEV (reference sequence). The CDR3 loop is CASSLSGGATRETQYF. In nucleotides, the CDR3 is TGTGCCAGCAGTTTATCGGGAGGGGCAACACGGGAGACCCAGTACTTC.

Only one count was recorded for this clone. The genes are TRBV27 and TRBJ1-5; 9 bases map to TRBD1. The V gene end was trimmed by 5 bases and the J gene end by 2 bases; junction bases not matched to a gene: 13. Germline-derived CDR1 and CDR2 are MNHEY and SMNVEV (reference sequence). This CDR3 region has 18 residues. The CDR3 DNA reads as TGTGCCAGCAGTCAGAGGGACAGGGTAAGGGTGGGCAATCAGCCCCAGCATTTT. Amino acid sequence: CASSQRDRVRVGNQPQHF.

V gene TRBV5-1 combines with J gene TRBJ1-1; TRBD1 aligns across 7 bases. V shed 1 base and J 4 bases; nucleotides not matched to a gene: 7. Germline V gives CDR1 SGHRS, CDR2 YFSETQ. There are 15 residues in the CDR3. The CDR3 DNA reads TGCGCCAGCAGCTTGAGGGACAGCGGAGGCACTGAAGCTTTCTTT. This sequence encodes CASSLRDSGGTEAFF.

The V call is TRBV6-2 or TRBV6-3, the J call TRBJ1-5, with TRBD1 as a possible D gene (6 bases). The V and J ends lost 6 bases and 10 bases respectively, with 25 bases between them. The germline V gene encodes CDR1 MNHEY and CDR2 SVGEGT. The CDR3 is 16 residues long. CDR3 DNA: TGTGCCAGCAGCCAGGGGCAGTGGGGGCTATATGGACCCCAGCATTTT. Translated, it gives CASSQGQWGLYGPQHF.

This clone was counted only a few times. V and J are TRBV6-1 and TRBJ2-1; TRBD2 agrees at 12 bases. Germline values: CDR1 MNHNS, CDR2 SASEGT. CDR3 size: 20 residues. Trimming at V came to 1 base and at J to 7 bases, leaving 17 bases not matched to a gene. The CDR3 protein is CASSEVPPDLLAGGRNEQFF. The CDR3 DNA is TGTGCCAGCAGTGAAGTTCCTCCCGACCTTCTAGCGGGGGGGAGGAATGAGCAGTTCTTC.

The CDR3, as DNA: TGTGCCAGCAGCCAATGGGACAGGGGAACAGATACGCAGTATTTT. Translated: CASSQWDRGTDTQYF. This chain connects TRBV3-1 (or the pseudogene TRBV3-2) to TRBJ2-3; TRBD1 aligns across 10 bases. Germline CDR1 LGHDT, CDR2 YNNKEL (reference sequence). V dropped 2 bases and J dropped 3; count of bases not matched to a gene: 2. The CDR3 has 15 amino acids.

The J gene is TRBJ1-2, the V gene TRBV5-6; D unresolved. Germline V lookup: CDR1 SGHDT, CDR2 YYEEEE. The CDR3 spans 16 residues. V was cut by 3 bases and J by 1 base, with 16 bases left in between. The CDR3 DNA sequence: TGTGCCAGCAGCTCTCCCGTACAGAATTATAACTATGGCTACACCTTC. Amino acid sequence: CASSSPVQNYNYGYTF.

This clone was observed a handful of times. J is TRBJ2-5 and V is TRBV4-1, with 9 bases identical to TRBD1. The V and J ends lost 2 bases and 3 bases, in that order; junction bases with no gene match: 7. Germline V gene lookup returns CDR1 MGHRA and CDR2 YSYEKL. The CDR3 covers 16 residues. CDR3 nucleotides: TGCGCCAGCAGCCAATCCGGGACAGGGAAGGAAGAGACCCAGTACTTC. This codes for CASSQSGTGKEETQYF.

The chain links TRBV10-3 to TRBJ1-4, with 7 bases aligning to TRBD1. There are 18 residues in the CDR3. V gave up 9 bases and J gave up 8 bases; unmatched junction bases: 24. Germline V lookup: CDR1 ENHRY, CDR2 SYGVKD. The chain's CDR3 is CAIGTERTGGRWEEKLFF. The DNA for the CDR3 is TGTGCCATAGGGACAGAGCGGACCGGCGGCCGATGGGAGGAAAAACTGTTTTTT.

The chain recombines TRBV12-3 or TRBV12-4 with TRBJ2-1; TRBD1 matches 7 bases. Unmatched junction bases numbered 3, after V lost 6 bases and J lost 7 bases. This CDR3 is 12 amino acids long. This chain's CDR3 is CASSEQGNEQFF. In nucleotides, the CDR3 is TGTGCCAGCAGCGAACAGGGGAATGAGCAGTTCTTC.

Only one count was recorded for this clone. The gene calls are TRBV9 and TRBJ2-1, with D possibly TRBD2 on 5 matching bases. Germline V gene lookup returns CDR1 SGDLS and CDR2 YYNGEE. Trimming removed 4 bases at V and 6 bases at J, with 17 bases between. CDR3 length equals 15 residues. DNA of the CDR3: TGTGCCAGCAGCCCCCGGCAAGCGGTAACCAATGAGCAGTTCTTC. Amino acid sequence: CASSPRQAVTNEQFF.

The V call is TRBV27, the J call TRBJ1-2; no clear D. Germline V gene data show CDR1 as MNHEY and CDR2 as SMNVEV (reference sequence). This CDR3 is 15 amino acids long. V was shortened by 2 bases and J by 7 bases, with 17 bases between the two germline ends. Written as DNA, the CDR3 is TGTGCCAGCAGTTTAAATGAGGGCTCCTTGACTGGCTACACCTTC. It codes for CASSLNEGSLTGYTF.

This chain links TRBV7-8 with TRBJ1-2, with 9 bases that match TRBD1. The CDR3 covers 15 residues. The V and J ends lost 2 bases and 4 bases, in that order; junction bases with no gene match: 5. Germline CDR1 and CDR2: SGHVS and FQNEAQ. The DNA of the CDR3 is TGTGCCAGCAGCTTAACAGGGGGCGCAAGCTATGGCTACACCTTC. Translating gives CASSLTGGASYGYTF.